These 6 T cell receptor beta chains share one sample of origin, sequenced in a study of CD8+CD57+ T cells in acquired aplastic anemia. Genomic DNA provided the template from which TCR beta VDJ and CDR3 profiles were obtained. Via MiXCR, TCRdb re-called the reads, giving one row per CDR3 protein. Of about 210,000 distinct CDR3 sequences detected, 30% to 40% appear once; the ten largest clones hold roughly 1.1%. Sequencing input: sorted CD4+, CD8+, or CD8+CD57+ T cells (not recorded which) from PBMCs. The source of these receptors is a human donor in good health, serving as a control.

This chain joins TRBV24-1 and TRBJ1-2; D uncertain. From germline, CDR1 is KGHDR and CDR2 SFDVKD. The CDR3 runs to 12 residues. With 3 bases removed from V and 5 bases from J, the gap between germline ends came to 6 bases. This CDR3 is CATSDEVYGYTF. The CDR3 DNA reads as TGTGCCACCAGTGATGAAGTATATGGCTACACCTTC.

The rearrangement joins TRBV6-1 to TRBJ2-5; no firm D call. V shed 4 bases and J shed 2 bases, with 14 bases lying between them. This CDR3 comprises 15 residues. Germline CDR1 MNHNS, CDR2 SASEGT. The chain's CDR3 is CASSASLRWQETQYF. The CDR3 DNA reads TGTGCCAGCAGTGCGTCCCTTCGGTGGCAAGAGACCCAGTACTTC.

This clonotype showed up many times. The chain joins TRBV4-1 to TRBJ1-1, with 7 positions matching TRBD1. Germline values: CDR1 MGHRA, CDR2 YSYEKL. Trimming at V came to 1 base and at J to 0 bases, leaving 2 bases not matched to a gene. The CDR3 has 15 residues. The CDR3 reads CASSQVDRMNTEAFF. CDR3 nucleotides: TGCGCCAGCAGCCAAGTGGACAGGATGAACACTGAAGCTTTCTTT.

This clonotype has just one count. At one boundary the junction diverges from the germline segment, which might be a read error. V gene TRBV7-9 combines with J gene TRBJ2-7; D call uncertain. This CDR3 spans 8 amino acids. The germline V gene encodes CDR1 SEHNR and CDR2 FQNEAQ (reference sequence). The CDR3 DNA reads TGTGCCCGCAGCCCGCAGTACTTC. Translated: CARSPQYF.

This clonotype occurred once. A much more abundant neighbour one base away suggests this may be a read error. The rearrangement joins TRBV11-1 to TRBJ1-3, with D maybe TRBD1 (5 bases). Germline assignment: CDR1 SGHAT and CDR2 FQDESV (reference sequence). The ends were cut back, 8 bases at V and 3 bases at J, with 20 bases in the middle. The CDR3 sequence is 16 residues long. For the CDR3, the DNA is TGTGCCAGCGCCCCCCAGGGACGGACCATTGGAAACACCATATATTTT. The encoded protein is CASAPQGRTIGNTIYF.

The CDR3 coding sequence is TGTGCCACCAGTGACCTTGACCGGGGTGGCTACACCTTC. This codes for CATSDLDRGGYTF. The genes are TRBV24-1 and TRBJ1-2; D unclear. This CDR3 comprises 13 residues. Trimming took off 4 bases at V and 7 bases at J, with 12 bases between the two ends. Germline V gene data show CDR1 as KGHDR and CDR2 as SFDVKD.